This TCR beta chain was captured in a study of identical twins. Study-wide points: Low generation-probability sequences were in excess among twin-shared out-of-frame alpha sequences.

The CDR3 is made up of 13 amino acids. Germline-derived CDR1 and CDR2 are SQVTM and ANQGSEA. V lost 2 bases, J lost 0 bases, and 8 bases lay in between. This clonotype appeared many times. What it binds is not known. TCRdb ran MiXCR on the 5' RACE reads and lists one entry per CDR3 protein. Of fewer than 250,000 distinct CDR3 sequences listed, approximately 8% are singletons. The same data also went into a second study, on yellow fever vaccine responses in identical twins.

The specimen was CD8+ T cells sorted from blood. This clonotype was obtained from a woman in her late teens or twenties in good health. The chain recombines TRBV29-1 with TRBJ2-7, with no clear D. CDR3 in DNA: TGCAGCGTTGAACAGGCCTCCTCCTACGAGCAGTACTTC. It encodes CSVEQASSYEQYF.